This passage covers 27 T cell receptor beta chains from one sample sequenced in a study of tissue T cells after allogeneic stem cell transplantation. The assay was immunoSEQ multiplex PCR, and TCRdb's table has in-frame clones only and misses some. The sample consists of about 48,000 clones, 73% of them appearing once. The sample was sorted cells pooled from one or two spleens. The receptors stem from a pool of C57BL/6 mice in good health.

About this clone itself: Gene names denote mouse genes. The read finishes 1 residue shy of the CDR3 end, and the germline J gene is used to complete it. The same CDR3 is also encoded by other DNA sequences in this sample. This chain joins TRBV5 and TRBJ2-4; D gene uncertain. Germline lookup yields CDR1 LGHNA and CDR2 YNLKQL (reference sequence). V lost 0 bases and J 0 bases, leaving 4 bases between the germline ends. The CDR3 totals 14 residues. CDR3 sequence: CASSQDTSQNTLYF. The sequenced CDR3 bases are TGTGCCAGCAGCCAAGACACTAGTCAAAACACCTTGTAC.

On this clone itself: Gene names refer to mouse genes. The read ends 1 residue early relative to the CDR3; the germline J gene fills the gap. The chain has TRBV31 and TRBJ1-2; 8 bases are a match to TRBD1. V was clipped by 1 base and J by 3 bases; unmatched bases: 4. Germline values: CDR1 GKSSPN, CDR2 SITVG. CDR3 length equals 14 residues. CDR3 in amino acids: CAWSPGTGHSDYTF. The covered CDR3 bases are TGTGCCTGGAGTCCCGGGACAGGACACTCCGACTACACC.

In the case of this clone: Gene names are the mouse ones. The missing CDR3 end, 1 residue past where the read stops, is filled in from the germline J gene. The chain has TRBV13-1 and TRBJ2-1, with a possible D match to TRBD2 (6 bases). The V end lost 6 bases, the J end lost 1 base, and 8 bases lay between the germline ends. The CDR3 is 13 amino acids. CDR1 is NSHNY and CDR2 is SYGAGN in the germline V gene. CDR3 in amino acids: CASTGGNYAEQFF. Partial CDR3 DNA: TGTGCCAGCACCGGGGGGAACTATGCTGAGCAGTTC.

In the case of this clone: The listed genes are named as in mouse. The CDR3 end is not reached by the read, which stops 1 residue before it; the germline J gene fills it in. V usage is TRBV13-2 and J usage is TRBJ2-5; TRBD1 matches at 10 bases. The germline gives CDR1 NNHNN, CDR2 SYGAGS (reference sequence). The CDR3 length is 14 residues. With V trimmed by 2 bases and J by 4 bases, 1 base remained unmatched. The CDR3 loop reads CASGETGGKDTQYF. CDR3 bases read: TGTGCCAGCGGTGAGACAGGGGGCAAAGACACCCAGTAC.

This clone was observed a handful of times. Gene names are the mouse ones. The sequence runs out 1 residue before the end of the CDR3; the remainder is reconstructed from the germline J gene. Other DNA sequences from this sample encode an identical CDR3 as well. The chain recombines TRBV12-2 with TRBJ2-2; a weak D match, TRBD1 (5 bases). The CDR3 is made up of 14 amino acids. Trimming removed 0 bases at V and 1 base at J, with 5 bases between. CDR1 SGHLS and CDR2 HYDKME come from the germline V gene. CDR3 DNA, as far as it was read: TGTGCCAGCTCTCTCGACAGAAACACCGGGCAGCTCTAC. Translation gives CASSLDRNTGQLY. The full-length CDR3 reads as CASSLDRNTGQLYF.

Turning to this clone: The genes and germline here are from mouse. The CDR3 bases that were read are TGTGCCTGGAGTCGGGGACTGAGGGCAGAAACGCTGTAT. It codes for CAWSRGLRAETLY. The CDR3 in its entirety is CAWSRGLRAETLYF. The rearrangement links TRBV31 to TRBJ2-3; TRBD2 matches 7 bases. The read stops 1 residue short of the end of the CDR3; the missing end is completed from the germline J gene. Trimming took 1 base from V and 3 from J; bases not matched to a gene: 4. The germline V gene has CDR1 GKSSPN and CDR2 SITVG. The CDR3 has 14 amino acids.

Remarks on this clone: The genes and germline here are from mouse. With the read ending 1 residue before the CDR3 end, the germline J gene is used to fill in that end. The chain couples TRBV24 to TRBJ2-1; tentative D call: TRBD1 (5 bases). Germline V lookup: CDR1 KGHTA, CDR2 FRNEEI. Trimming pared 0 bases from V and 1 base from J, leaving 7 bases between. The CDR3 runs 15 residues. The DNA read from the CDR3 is TGTGCCAGCAGTCTGTATAAGGGGAACTATGCTGAGCAGTTC. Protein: CASSLYKGNYAEQF. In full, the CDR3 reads CASSLYKGNYAEQFF.

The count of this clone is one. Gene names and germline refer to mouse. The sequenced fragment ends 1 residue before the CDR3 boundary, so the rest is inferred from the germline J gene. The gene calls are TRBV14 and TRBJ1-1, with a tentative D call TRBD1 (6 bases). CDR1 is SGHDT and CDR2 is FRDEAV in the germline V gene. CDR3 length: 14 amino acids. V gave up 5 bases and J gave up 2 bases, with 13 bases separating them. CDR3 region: CASRPQGSNTEVFF. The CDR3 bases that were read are TGTGCCAGCAGGCCTCAGGGGTCCAACACAGAAGTCTTC.

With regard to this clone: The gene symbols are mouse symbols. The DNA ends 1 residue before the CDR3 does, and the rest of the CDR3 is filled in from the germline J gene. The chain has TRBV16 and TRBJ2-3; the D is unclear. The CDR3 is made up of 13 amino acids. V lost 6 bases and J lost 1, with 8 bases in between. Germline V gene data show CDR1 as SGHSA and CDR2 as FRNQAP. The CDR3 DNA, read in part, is TGTGCAAGCAGTCCCCAGGGTGCAGAAACGCTGTAT. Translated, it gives CASSPQGAETLY. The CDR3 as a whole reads CASSPQGAETLYF. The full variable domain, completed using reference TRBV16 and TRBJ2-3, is NAGVIQTPRHKVTGKGQEATLWCEPISGHSAVFWYRQTIVQGLEFLTYFRNQAPIDDSGMPKERFSAQMPNQSHSTLKIQSTQPQDSAVYLCASSPQGAETLYFGSGTRLTVL.

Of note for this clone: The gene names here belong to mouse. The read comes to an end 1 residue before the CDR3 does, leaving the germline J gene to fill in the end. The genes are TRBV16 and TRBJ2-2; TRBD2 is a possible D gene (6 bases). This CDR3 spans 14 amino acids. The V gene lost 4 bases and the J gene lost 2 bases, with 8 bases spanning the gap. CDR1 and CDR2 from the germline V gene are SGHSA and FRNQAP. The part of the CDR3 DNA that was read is TGTGCAAGCAGCTCCGGGGGGAACACCGGGCAGCTCTAC. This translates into CASSSGGNTGQLY. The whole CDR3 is CASSSGGNTGQLYF.

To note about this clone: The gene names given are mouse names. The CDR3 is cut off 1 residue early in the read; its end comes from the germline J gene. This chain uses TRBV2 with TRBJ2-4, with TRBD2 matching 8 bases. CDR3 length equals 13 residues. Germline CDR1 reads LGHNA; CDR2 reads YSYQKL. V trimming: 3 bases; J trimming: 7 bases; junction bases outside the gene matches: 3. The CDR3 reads CASSQGGRDTLYF. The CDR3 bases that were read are TGTGCCAGCAGCCAGGGGGGGCGGGACACCTTGTAC. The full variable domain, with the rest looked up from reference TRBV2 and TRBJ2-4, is DPKIIQKPKYLVAVTGSEKILICEQYLGHNAMYWYRQSAKKPLEFMFSYSYQKLMDNQTASSRFQPQSSKKNHLDLQITALKPDDSATYFCASSQGGRDTLYFGAGTRLSVL.

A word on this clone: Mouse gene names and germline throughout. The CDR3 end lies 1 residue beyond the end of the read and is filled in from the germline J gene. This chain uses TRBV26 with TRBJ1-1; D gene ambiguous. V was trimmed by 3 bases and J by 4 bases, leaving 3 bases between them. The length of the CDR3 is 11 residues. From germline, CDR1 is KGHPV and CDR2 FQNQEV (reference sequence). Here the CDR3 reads CASSLSTEVFF. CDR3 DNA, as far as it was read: TGTGCCAGCAGTCTAAGCACAGAAGTCTTC.

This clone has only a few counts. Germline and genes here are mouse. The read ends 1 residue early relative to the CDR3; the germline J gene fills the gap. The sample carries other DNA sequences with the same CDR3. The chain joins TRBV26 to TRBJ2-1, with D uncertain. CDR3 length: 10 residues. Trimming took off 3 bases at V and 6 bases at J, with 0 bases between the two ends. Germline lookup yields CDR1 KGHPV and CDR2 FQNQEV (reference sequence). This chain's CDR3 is CASSLAEQFF. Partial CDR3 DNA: TGTGCCAGCAGTCTTGCTGAGCAGTTC.

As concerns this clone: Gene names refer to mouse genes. The part of the CDR3 DNA that was read is TGTGCCAGCTCCCCCGGACTGGGGGGGCGGGACACCCAGTAC. Protein: CASSPGLGGRDTQY. The entire CDR3 sequence reads CASSPGLGGRDTQYF. This chain connects TRBV12-2 to TRBJ2-5; 13 nucleotides agree with TRBD2. Read sequence stops 1 residue before the CDR3 end, and the germline J gene provides the missing end. Germline V CDR1 and CDR2: SGHLS, HYDKME. The V gene end was trimmed by 4 bases and the J gene end by 6 bases; junction bases not matched to a gene: 6. CDR3 length: 15 residues.

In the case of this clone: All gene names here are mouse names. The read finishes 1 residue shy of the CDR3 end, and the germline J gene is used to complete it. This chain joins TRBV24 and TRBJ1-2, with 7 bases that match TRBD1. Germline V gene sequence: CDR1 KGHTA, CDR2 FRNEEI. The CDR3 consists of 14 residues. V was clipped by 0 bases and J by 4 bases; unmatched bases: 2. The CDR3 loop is CASSLYNRGSDYTF. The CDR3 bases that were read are TGTGCCAGCAGTCTGTATAACAGGGGCTCCGACTACACC.

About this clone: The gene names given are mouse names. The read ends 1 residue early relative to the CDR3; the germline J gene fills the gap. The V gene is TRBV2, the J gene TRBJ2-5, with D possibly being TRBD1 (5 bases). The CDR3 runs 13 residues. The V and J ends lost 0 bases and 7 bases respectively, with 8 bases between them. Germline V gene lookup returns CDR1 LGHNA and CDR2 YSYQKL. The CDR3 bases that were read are TGTGCCAGCAGCCAAGACAGGGAGAACACCCAGTAC. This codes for CASSQDRENTQY. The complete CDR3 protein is CASSQDRENTQYF.

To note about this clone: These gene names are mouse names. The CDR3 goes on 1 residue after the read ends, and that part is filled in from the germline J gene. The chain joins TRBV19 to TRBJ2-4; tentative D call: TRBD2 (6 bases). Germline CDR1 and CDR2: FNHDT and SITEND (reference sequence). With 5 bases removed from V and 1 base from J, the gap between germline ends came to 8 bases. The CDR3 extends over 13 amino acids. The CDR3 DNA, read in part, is TGTGCCAGCAGCTGGGGAGGTCAAAACACCTTGTAC. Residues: CASSWGGQNTLY. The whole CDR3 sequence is CASSWGGQNTLYF. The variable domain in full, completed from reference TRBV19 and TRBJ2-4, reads GGIITQTPKFLIGQEGQKLTLKCQQNFNHDTMYWYRQDSGKGLRLIYYSITENDLQKGDLSEGYDASREKKSSFSLTVTSAQKNEMAVFLCASSWGGQNTLYFGAGTRLSVL.

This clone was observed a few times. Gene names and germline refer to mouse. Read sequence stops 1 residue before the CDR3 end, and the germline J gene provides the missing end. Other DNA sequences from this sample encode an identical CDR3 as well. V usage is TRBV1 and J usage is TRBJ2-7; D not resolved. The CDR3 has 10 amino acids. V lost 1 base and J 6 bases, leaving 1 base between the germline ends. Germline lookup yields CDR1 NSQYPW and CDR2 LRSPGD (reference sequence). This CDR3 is CTCSAGEQYF. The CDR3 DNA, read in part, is TGCACCTGCAGTGCAGGTGAACAGTAC.

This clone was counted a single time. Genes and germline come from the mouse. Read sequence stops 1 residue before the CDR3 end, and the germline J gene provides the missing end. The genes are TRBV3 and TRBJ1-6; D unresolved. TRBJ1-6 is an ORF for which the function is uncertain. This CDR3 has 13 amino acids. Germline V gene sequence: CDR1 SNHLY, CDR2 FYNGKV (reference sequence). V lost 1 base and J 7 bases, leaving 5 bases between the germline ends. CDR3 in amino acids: CASSLEENSPLYF. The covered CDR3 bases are TGTGCCAGCAGCTTAGAGGAGAATTCGCCCCTCTAC.

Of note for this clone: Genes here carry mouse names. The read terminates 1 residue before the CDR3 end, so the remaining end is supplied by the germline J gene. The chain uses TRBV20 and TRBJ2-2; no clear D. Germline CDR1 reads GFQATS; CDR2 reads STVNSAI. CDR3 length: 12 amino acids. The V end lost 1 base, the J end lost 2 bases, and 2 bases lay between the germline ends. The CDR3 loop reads CGARVNTGQLYF. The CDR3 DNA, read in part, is TGTGGTGCTAGGGTTAACACCGGGCAGCTCTAC.

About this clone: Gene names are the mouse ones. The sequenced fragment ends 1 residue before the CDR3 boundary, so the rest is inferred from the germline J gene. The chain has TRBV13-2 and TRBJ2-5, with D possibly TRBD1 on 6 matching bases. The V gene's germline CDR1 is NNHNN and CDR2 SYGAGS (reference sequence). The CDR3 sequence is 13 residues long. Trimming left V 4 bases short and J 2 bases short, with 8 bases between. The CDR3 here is CASGTRGQDTQYF. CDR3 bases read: TGTGCCAGCGGTACCAGGGGCCAAGACACCCAGTAC.

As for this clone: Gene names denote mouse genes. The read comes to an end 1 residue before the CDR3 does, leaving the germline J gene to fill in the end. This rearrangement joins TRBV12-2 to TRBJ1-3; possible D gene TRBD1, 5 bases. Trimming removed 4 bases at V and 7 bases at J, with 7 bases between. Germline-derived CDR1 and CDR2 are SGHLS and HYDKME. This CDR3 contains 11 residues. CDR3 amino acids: CASSGDNTLYF. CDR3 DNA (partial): TGTGCCAGCTCCGGGGACAATACGCTCTAT.

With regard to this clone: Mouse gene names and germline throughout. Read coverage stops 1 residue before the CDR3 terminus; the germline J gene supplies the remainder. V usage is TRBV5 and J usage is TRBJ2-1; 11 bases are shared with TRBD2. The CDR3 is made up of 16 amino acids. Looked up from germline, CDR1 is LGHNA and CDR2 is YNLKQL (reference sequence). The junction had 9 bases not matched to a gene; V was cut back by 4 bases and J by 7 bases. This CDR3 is CASSLARDWGWAEQFF. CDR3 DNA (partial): TGTGCCAGCAGCCTCGCCCGGGACTGGGGGTGGGCTGAGCAGTTC.

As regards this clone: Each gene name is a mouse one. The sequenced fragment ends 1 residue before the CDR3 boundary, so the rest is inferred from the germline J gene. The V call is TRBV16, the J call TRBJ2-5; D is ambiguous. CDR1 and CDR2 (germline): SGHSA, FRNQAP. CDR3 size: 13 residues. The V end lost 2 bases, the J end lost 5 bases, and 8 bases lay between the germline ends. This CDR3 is CASSLRSRDTQYF. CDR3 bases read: TGTGCAAGCAGCTTACGCAGTAGAGACACCCAGTAC.

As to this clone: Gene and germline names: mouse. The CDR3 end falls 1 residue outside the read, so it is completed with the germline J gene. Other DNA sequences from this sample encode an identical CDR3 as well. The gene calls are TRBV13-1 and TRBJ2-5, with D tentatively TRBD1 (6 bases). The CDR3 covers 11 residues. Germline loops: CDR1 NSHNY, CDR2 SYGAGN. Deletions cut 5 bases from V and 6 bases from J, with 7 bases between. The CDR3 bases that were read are TGTGCCAGCAGCGACAGGGACACCCAGTAC. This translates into CASSDRDTQY. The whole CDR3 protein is CASSDRDTQYF.

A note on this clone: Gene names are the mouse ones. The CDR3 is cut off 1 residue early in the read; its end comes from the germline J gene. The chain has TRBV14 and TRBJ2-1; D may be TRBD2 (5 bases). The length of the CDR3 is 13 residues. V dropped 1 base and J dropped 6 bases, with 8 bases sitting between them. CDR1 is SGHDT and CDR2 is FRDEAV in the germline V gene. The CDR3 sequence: CASSFLGFAEQFF. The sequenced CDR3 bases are TGTGCCAGCAGTTTCCTGGGCTTTGCTGAGCAGTTC.

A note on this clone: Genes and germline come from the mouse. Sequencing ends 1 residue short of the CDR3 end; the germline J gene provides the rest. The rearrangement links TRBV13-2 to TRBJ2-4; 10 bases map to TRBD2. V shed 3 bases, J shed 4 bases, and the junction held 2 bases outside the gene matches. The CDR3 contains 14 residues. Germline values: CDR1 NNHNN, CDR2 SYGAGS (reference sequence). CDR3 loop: CASGVGLGENTLYF. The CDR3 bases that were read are TGTGCCAGCGGTGTCGGACTGGGGGAAAACACCTTGTAC.